The 18 T cell receptor beta chains reported below all come from one sample, sequenced in a study of shared clonotypes between healthy human individuals. CD45RO-negative, CCR7-positively selected cells formed the naive CD8 fraction, excluding terminally differentiated effector memory CD45RA+ cells. Profiled with immunoSEQ multiplex PCR; TCRdb holds only in-frame clones, not every one. The sample records approximately 1.9 million clones, 90% to 95% being singletons. Material: naive CD8+ T cells from PBMCs. The receptors derive from a man aged 18 to 29 in good health. Some clones in this sample may be carry-over from other donors' samples.

This clone was observed a handful of times. This chain joins TRBV9 and TRBJ2-7, with TRBD1 matching over 10 bases. This CDR3 region has 14 residues. The germline V gene has CDR1 SGDLS and CDR2 YYNGEE. J lost 3 bases, V lost 5 bases, and 5 bases had no gene match. CDR3: CASSRTGGNYEQYF. The DNA for the CDR3 is TGTGCCAGCAGTAGGACAGGGGGGAACTACGAGCAGTACTTC.

V gene TRBV7-6 combines with J gene TRBJ1-1; 9 nucleotides agree with TRBD1. Germline V CDR1 and CDR2: SGHVS, FNYEAQ. The CDR3 is 18 amino acids. Unmatched junction bases numbered 8, after V lost 0 bases and J lost 0 bases. CDR3 DNA sequence: TGTGCCAGCAGCTTAGCGGGGACAGGGATTTACATGAACACTGAAGCTTTCTTT. It encodes CASSLAGTGIYMNTEAFF.

The CDR3 nucleotides read TGTGCCAGCAGCGTGCAGGGGGCGCATGGAAACACCATATATTTT. Translating it yields CASSVQGAHGNTIYF. This chain joins TRBV9 and TRBJ1-3; TRBD1 aligns across 8 bases. The V gene end was trimmed by 2 bases and the J gene end by 3 bases; junction bases not matched to a gene: 4. The germline CDR1 and CDR2 sequences are SGDLS and YYNGEE. This CDR3 has 15 residues.

The gene calls are TRBV18 and TRBJ2-7; TRBD1 is a possible D gene (6 bases). The CDR3 contains 14 residues. Looked up from germline, CDR1 is KGHSH and CDR2 is LQKENI. The V gene lost 4 bases and the J gene lost 3 bases, with 13 bases spanning the gap. The CDR3 coding sequence is TGTGCCAGCTCACAGGACAGAACCAACTACGAGCAGTACTTC. This sequence encodes CASSQDRTNYEQYF. The whole variable domain, remainder taken from reference TRBV18 and TRBJ2-7, is NAGVMQNPRHLVRRRGQEARLRCSPMKGHSHVYWYRQLPEEGLKFMVYLQKENIIDESGMPKERFSAEFPKEGPSILRIQQVVRGDSAAYFCASSQDRTNYEQYFGPGTRLTVT.

V gene TRBV28 combines with J gene TRBJ2-5; either TRBD1 or TRBD2 may fit D (5 bases each). This CDR3 is 10 amino acids long. With 8 bases removed from V and 9 bases from J, the gap between germline ends came to 10 bases. Germline CDR1 and CDR2: MDHEN and SYDVKM. CDR3 loop: CASGTGPQYF. Here the CDR3 DNA reads TGTGCCAGCGGCACGGGGCCCCAGTACTTC.

This clone has just one count. The rearrangement joins TRBV4-2 to TRBJ2-7, with D possibly being TRBD2 (6 bases). V was clipped by 4 bases and J by 1 base, with 17 bases between them. Germline CDR1 is LGHNA and CDR2 is YNFKEQ. This CDR3 is built from 16 residues. Here the CDR3 reads CASSPYAAGRSYEQYF. CDR3 nucleotides: TGTGCCAGCAGCCCCTACGCGGCGGGAAGATCCTACGAGCAGTACTTC.

The chain combines TRBV21-1 with TRBJ1-2. TRBV21-1 is tagged as a pseudogene. This CDR3 spans 15 amino acids. CDR3 in DNA: TGTGCCAGCAGCCCCCGGAGGCGGGTCCTCTATGGCTACACCTTC. Its translation: CASSPRRRVLYGYTF.

The chain couples TRBV2 to TRBJ1-5; no definite D call. Between the trimmed V and J ends, which lost 7 bases and 2 bases, there was a span of 15 bases. The CDR3 loop spans 15 amino acids. Germline assignment: CDR1 SNHLY and CDR2 FYNNEI. The CDR3 region is CASNDPRPGNQPQHF. The DNA for the CDR3 is TGTGCCAGCAACGATCCCCGCCCTGGCAATCAGCCCCAGCATTTT.

The CDR3 here is CASNESGGVLDQPQHF. The CDR3 nucleotides read TGTGCCAGCAATGAATCCGGCGGCGTCTTAGATCAGCCCCAGCATTTT. This rearrangement joins TRBV28 to TRBJ1-5; D unclear. With 7 bases removed from V and 5 bases from J, the gap between germline ends came to 21 bases. The CDR3 totals 16 residues. Germline V gene lookup returns CDR1 MDHEN and CDR2 SYDVKM.

CDR3 region: CASSQDTGFRVRTEAFF. CDR3 DNA sequence: TGCGCCAGCAGCCAAGATACGGGGTTTCGGGTTAGGACTGAAGCTTTCTTT. V is TRBV4-1 and J is TRBJ1-1; no clear D. V lost 0 bases and J lost 5, with 19 bases in between. The germline V gene encodes CDR1 MGHRA and CDR2 YSYEKL. This CDR3 spans 17 amino acids.

V is TRBV11-1 and J is TRBJ2-7, with D possibly TRBD1 on 5 matching bases. The CDR3 is made up of 15 amino acids. Germline V gene sequence: CDR1 SGHAT, CDR2 FQDESV (reference sequence). The V gene lost 5 bases and the J gene lost 4 bases, with 18 bases spanning the gap. This chain's CDR3 is CASSLYQGALYEQYF. Here the CDR3 DNA reads TGTGCCAGCAGCCTGTACCAAGGGGCGTTGTACGAGCAGTACTTC.

This clone was detected only once. The CDR3 nucleotides read TGTGCCAGCAGCCCCTCCCCTCTTGGACCCTTGAACACTGAAGCTTTCTTT. Its translation: CASSPSPLGPLNTEAFF. The chain is built from TRBV7-3 and TRBJ1-1; no definite D call. The germline V gene has CDR1 SGHTA and CDR2 FQGTGA. The CDR3 totals 17 residues. V was shortened by 5 bases and J by 0 bases, with 19 bases between the two germline ends.

V is TRBV9 and J is TRBJ1-2, with TRBD1 as a possible D gene (5 bases). CDR1 and CDR2 (germline): SGDLS, YYNGEE. CDR3 length: 12 residues. V shed 3 bases and J shed 8 bases, with 11 bases lying between them. DNA of the CDR3: TGTGCCAGCAGCGGAGATGGGGGAGGCTACACCTTC. Translated, it gives CASSGDGGGYTF.

This sequence joins TRBV5-1 and TRBJ2-1; D is undetermined. Trimming left V 0 bases short and J 6 bases short, with 10 bases between. The CDR3 runs 14 residues. CDR1 and CDR2 from the germline V gene are SGHRS and YFSETQ. The CDR3 DNA reads TGCGCCAGCAGCTTGGAGGCCAGTCCCAATGAGCAGTTCTTC. Translated, it gives CASSLEASPNEQFF.

To note about this clone: The same CDR3 is also encoded by other DNA sequences in this sample. This rearrangement joins TRBV7-9 to TRBJ2-3; D uncertain. Germline V gives CDR1 SEHNR, CDR2 FQNEAQ (reference sequence). The CDR3 extends over 12 amino acids. Trimming left V 0 bases short and J 2 bases short, with 0 bases between. DNA of the CDR3: TGTGCCAGCAGCTTAGCCACAGATACGCAGTATTTT. It translates to CASSLATDTQYF.

CDR3 DNA sequence: TGTGCCAGCAGCGGAAGGACAGGGTCGGCCCAGCCCCAGCATTTT. Protein sequence: CASSGRTGSAQPQHF. V gene TRBV28 combines with J gene TRBJ1-5, with 8 bases identical to TRBD1. Germline CDR1 MDHEN, CDR2 SYDVKM. The V and J ends lost 6 bases and 7 bases, in that order; junction bases with no gene match: 11. The CDR3 length is 15 residues.

As regards this clone: Other DNA sequences within the sample encode an identical CDR3. This rearrangement joins TRBV9 to TRBJ2-7, with D possibly matching TRBD2 (6 bases). The CDR3 sequence is 14 residues long. Trimming took off 4 bases at V and 0 bases at J, with 11 bases between the two ends. Germline assignment: CDR1 SGDLS and CDR2 YYNGEE. Written as DNA, the CDR3 is TGTGCCAGCAGCCCTTTCGGGAGCTCCTACGAGCAGTACTTC. Amino acids: CASSPFGSSYEQYF.

This sequence joins TRBV28 and TRBJ1-1; possible D gene TRBD1, 5 bases. V lost 6 bases, J lost 1 base, and 12 bases lay in between. Germline assignment: CDR1 MDHEN and CDR2 SYDVKM. This CDR3 comprises 14 residues. The DNA of the CDR3 is TGTGCCAGCAGCCCCGACAGAACGAACACTGAAGCTTTCTTT. This codes for CASSPDRTNTEAFF.